Listed below are T cell receptor beta chains from one sample, sequenced in a study of T cells in Graves' hyperthyroidism and ophthalmopathy. TCRdb redid the calling of the multiplex PCR reads with MiXCR, one entry per CDR3 protein. Of about half a million distinct CDR3 sequences listed, approximately 25% are singletons. Sequenced input: blood. The receptor set was obtained from a woman aged 25 to 39 with Graves' ophthalmopathy. The CDR3 runs from the conserved cysteine through the conserved F or W. The order of the fields is D gene, clone size, J gene, V gene, CDR3 protein. D genes are given only for firm matches. Clone size is not always given. Where it is, it says once, few, many or a class for expanded clones.

NA | many | TRBJ1-2 | TRBV7-2 | CASSSQAAGIGGYTF
NA | many | TRBJ2-7 | TRBV6-2/TRBV6-3 | CASSYSNSGSYEQYF
NA | many | TRBJ2-7 | TRBV7-8 | CASSLAEEATYEQYF
TRBD2 | few | TRBJ2-3 | TRBV20-1 | CSASDSGGAADTQYF
TRBD2 | NA | TRBJ2-3 | TRBV11-2 | CASSLVGEGSTDTQYF
NA | few | TRBJ1-2 | TRBV7-2 | CASSLTSRYGYTF
NA | many | TRBJ2-7 | TRBV18 | CASSPFQEASYEQYF
NA | few | TRBJ2-4 | TRBV3-1 | CASSLSEGVNIKYF
NA | NA | TRBJ1-3 | TRBV9 | CASSVASEKSSGNTIYF
NA | many | TRBJ1-2 | TRBV6-1 | CASSEDIGGSYGYTF
NA | many | TRBJ2-5 | TRBV15 | CATSRDREAQETQYF
NA | NA | TRBJ2-7 | TRBV5-5 | CASIHDYDQYF
NA | few | TRBJ1-1 | TRBV19 | CASTSIRGRGNTEAFF
NA | many | TRBJ2-4 | TRBV5-1 | CASSLSMSTDAKNIQYF
TRBD2 | many | TRBJ2-5 | TRBV4-1 | CASSQEGGLEETQYF
NA | few | TRBJ2-3 | TRBV6-1 | CASRRGQPYWRGRSDTQYF
NA | many | TRBJ1-2 | TRBV4-2 | CASSQDRDRPNYGYTF
NA | many | TRBJ2-7 | TRBV12-3/TRBV12-4 | CASSLAYRAEAYEQYF
TRBD1 | NA | TRBJ2-5 | TRBV7-9 | CASSGPGQKGETQYF
TRBD1 | few | TRBJ1-2 | TRBV4-1 | CASSRGTGGGDGYTF
NA | many | TRBJ1-5 | TRBV19 | CASSTQNSNQPQHF
NA | NA | TRBJ1-1 | TRBV6-5 | CASSYSEQGVVTEAFF
NA | many | TRBJ2-7 | TRBV5-1 | CASSALRDGSSYEQYF
NA | many | TRBJ2-2 | TRBV2 | CASTFEGAVGGELFF
NA | NA | TRBJ1-2 | TRBV28 | CASSLGRVHYGYTF
NA | many | TRBJ1-5 | TRBV28 | CASSETGGNQPQHF
NA | few | TRBJ1-5 | TRBV4-3 | CASSQDRLSNQPQHF
TRBD1 | few | TRBJ2-7 | TRBV2 | CASNYRGAEQYF
TRBD1 | once | TRBJ1-2 | TRBV6-5 | CASSYRTGGEVNGYTF
TRBD1 | NA | TRBJ2-7 | TRBV6-4 | CASSDSSGTGVFEQYF
NA | many | TRBJ1-5 | TRBV5-1 | CASSPGTGARGNQPQHF
NA | few | TRBJ2-7 | TRBV24-1 | CATSGSGGFALDEQYF
TRBD1 | NA | TRBJ1-5 | TRBV12-3/TRBV12-4 | CASSHLQGLLRNQPQHF
TRBD2 | NA | TRBJ2-3 | TRBV4-1 | CASSQEGATSGGASDTQYF
NA | few | TRBJ2-7 | TRBV5-1 | CASSLGGTQTYEQYF
NA | many | TRBJ1-5 | TRBV7-3 | CASSRNRGNQPQHF
NA | many | TRBJ2-5 | TRBV29-1 | CSPIFGGQETQYF
NA | many | TRBJ1-1 | TRBV6-5 | CASSWAGNTEAFF
NA | many | TRBJ1-5 | TRBV30 | CAWGRSNQPQHF
NA | NA | NA | TRBV28 | CASSLFGKPLHF
NA | few | TRBJ1-5 | TRBV18 | CASSPSGPNQPQHF
NA | many | TRBJ1-2 | TRBV5-1 | CASSLASLGNYGYTF
NA | few | TRBJ2-3 | TRBV19 | CASSPTTLFAADTQYF
TRBD2 | NA | TRBJ2-7 | TRBV11-2 | CASSPSGGGYEQYF
NA | few | TRBJ1-2 | TRBV2 | CASASDYGYTF
NA | many | TRBJ2-7 | TRBV7-3 | CASSLTSGVGEQYF
NA | many | TRBJ1-1 | TRBV12-3/TRBV12-4 | CASSNRWDTEAFF
NA | few | TRBJ1-1 | TRBV6-2/TRBV6-3 | CASGPDRLNTEAFF
NA | many | TRBJ2-7 | TRBV18 | CASSPTDSYEQYF